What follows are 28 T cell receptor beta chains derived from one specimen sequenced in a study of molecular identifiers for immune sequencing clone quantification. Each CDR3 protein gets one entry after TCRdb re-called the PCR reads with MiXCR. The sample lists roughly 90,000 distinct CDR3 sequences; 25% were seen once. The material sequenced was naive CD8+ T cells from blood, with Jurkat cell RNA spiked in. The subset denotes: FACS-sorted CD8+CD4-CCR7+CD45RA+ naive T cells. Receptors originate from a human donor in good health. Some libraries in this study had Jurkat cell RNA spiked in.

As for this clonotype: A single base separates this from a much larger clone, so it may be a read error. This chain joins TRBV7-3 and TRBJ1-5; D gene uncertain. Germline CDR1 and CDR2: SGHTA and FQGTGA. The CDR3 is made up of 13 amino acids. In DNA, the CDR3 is TGTTCCAGCAGCTTGGGAGTAAATCAGCCCCAGCATTTT. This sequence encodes CSSSLGVNQPQHF. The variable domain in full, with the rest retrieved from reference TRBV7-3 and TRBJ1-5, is GAGVSQTPSNKVTEKGKYVELRCDPISGHTALYWYRQSLGQGPEFLIYFQGTGAADDSGLPNDRFFAVRPEGSVSTLKIQRTERGDSAVYLCSSSLGVNQPQHFGDGTRLSIL.

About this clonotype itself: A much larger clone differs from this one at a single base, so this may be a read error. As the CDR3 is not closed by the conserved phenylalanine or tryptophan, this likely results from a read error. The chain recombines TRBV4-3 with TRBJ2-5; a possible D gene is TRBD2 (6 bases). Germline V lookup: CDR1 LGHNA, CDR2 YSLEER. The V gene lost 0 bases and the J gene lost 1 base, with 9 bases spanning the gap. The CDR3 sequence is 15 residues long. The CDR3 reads CASSQDPGVQETQYI. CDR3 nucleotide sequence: TGCGCCAGCAGCCAAGATCCGGGGGTCCAAGAGACCCAGTACATC.

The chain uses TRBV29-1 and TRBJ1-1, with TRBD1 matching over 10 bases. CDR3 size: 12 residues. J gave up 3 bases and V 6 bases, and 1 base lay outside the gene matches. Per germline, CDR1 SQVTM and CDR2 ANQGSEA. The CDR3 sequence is CSVGQGDTEAFF. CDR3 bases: TGCAGCGTCGGACAGGGGGACACTGAAGCTTTCTTT.

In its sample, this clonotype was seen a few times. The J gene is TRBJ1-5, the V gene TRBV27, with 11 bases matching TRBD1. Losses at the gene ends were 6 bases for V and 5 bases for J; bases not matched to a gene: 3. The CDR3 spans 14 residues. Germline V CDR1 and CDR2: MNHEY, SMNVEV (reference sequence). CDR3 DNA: TGTGCCAGCAGCGGGACAGGGGGGCATCAGCCCCAGCATTTT. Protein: CASSGTGGHQPQHF.

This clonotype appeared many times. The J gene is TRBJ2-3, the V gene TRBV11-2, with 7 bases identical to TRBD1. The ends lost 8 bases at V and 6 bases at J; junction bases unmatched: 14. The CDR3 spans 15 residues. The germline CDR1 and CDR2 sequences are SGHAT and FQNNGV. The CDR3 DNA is TGTGCCAGCTCGACAGGGTCTTATCAAGTGGATACGCAGTATTTT. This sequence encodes CASSTGSYQVDTQYF.

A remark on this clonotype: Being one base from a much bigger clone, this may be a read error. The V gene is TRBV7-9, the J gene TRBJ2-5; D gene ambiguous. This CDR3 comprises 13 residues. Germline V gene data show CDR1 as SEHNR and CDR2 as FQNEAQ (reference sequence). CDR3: CACSLVVQETQYF. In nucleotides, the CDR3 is TGTGCCTGCAGCTTAGTAGTCCAAGAGACCCAGTACTTC.

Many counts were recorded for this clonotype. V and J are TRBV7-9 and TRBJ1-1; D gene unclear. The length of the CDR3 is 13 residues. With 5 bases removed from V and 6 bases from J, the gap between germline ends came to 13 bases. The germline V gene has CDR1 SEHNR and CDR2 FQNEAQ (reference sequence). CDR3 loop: CASSPLSVAEAFF. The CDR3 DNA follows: TGTGCCAGCAGCCCCTTAAGTGTCGCTGAAGCTTTCTTT.

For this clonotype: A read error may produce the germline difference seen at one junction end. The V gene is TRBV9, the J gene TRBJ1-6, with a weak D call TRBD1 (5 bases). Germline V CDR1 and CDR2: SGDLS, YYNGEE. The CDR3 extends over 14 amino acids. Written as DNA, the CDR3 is TGTGCCAGCAGCGTAGGGCAGGGCGATTCACGCCTCCACTTT. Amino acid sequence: CASSVGQGDSRLHF. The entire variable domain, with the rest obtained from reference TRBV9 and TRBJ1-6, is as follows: DSGVTQTPKHLITATGQRVTLRCSPRSGDLSVYWYQQSLDQGLQFLIQYYNGEERAKGNILERFSAQQFPDLHSELNLSSLELGDSALYFCASSVGQGDSRLHFGNGTRLTVT.

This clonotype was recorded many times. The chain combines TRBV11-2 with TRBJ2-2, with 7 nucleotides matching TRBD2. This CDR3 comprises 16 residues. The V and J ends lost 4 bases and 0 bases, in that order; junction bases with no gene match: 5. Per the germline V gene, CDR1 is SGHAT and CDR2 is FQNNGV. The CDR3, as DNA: TGTGCCAGCAGCTCCCTGAGCGGGGCGAACACCGGGGAGCTGTTTTTT. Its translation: CASSSLSGANTGELFF. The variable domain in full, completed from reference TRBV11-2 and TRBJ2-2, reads EAGVAQSPRYKIIEKRQSVAFWCNPISGHATLYWYQQILGQGPKLLIQFQNNGVVDDSQLPKDRFSAERLKGVDSTLKIQPAKLEDSAVYLCASSSLSGANTGELFFGEGSRLTVL.

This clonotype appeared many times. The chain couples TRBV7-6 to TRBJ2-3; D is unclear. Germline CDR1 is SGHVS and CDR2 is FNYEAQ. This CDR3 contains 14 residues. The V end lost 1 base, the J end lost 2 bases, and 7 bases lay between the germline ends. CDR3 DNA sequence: TGTGCCAGCAGCTTAGGACCAACCACAGATACGCAGTATTTT. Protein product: CASSLGPTTDTQYF.

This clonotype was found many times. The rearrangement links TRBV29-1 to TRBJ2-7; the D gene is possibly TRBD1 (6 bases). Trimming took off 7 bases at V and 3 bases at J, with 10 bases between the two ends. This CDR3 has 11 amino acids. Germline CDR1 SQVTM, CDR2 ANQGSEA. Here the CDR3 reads CSAQDSYEQYF. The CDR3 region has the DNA TGCAGCGCTCAGGACAGCTACGAGCAGTACTTC.

CDR3 nucleotide sequence: TGTGCCAGTAGTATTGATTATCGGGACAGCCGGTCTGGGGCCAACGTCCTGACTTTC. Encoded protein: CASSIDYRDSRSGANVLTF. This chain connects TRBV19 to TRBJ2-6; 7 bases fit TRBD1. The CDR3 covers 19 residues. Germline V gene sequence: CDR1 LNHDA, CDR2 SQIVND (reference sequence). J lost 1 base, V lost 3 bases, and 12 bases had no gene match.

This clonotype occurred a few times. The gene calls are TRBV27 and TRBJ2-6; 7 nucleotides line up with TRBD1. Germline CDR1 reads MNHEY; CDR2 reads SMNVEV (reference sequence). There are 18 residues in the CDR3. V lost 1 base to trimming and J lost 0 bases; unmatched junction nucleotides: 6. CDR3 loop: CASSLLVRDSSGANVLTF. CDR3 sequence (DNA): TGTGCCAGCAGTTTATTGGTCAGGGACAGCTCTGGGGCCAACGTCCTGACTTTC.

The CDR3 DNA reads as TGTGCCAGCAGCCAAGATCTCGGCGGCTATGGCTACACCTTC. It codes for CASSQDLGGYGYTF. The V and J genes are TRBV14 and TRBJ1-2; D gene uncertain. Trimming cost V 0 bases and J 4 bases, with 9 bases left between them. This CDR3 is 14 amino acids long. The germline V gene has CDR1 SGHDN and CDR2 FVKESK.

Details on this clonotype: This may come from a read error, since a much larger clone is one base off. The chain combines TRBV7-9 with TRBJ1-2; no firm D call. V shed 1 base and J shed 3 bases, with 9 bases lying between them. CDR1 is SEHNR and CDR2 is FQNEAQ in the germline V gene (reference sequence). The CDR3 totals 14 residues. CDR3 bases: TGTGCCAGCAGCTTAGTAATGGGATACTATGGCTACACCTTC. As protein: CASSLVMGYYGYTF.

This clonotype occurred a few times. The DNA of the CDR3 is TGTGCCAGCAGCCCCTACTCGGGGCACGATAATTCACCCCTCCACTTT. This codes for CASSPYSGHDNSPLHF. The gene calls are TRBV14 and TRBJ1-6; a possible D gene is TRBD1 (5 bases). The ends were cut back, 4 bases at V and 5 bases at J, with 15 bases in the middle. The CDR3 sequence is 16 residues long. Germline CDR1 SGHDN, CDR2 FVKESK.

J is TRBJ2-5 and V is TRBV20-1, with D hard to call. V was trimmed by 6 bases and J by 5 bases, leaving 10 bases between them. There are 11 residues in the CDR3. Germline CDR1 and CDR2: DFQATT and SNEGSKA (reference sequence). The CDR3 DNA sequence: TGCAGTGCCGGCAGACTTGAGACCCAGTACTTC. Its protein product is CSAGRLETQYF.

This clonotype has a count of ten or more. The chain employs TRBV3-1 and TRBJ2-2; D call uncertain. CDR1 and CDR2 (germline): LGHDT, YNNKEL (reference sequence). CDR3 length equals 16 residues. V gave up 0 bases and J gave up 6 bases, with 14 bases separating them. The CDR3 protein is CASSQDGDAVAGELFF. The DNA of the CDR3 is TGTGCCAGCAGCCAAGATGGGGATGCGGTCGCCGGGGAGCTGTTTTTT.

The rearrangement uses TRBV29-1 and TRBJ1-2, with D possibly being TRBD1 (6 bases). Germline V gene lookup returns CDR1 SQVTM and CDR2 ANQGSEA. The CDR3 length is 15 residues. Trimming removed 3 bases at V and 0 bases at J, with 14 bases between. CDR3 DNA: TGCAGCGTTGACTGGGGGACAATGGCTAACTATGGCTACACCTTC. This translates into CSVDWGTMANYGYTF.

DNA of the CDR3: TGTGCCAGCCTAACGGTGGACACTGAAGCTTTCTTT. Protein sequence: CASLTVDTEAFF. The V call is TRBV6-2 or TRBV6-3, the J call TRBJ1-1; D ambiguous. V was shortened by 8 bases and J by 3 bases, with 10 bases between the two germline ends. Per germline, CDR1 MNHEY and CDR2 SVGEGT. The CDR3 consists of 12 residues.

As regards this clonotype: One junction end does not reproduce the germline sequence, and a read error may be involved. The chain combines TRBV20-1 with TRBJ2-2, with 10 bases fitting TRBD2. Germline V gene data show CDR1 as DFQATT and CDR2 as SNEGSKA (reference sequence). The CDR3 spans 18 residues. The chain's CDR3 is CSARDSRTSGYNTGEPFF. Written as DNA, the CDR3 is TGCAGTGCTAGAGATTCGCGGACTAGCGGATATAACACCGGGGAGCCGTTTTTT.

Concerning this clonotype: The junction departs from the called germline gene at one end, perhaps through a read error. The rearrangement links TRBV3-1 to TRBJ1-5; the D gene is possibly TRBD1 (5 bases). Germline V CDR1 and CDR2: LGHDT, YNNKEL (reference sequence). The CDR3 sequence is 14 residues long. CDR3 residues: CARSPRDRNPPPHF. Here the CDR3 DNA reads TGTGCCCGCAGTCCCAGGGACCGCAATCCGCCCCCGCATTTT.

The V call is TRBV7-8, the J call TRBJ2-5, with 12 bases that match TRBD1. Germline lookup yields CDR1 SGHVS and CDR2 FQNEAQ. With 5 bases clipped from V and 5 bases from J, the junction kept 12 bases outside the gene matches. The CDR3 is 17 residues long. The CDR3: CASSPQRGQGASETQYF. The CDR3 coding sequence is TGTGCCAGCAGCCCTCAGAGGGGACAGGGGGCTTCTGAGACCCAGTACTTC. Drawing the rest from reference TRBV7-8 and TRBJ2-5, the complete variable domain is GAGVSQSPRYKVAKRGQDVALRCDPISGHVSLFWYQQALGQGPEFLTYFQNEAQLDKSGLPSDRFFAERPEGSVSTLKIQRTQQEDSAVYLCASSPQRGQGASETQYFGPGTRLLVL.

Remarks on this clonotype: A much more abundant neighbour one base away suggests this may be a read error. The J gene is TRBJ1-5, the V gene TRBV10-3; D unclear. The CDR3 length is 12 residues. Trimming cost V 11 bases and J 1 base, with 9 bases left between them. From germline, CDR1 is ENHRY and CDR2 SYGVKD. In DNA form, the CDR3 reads TGTGCCGTCTTCGGGAGCAATCAGCCCCAGCATTTT. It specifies CAVFGSNQPQHF.

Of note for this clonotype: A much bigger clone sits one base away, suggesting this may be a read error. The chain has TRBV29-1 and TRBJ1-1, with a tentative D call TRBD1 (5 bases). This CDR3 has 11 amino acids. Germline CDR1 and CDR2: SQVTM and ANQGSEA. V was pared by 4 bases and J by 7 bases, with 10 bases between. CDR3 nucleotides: TGCAGCGTTGCGCGGGACGGTGAAGCTTTCTTT. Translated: CSVARDGEAFF.

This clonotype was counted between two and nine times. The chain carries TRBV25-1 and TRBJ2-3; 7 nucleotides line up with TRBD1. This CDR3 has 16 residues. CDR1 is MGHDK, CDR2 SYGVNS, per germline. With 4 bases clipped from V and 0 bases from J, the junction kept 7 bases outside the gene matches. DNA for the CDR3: TGTGCCAGCAGTGCGGGACAGAGTTTTAGCACAGATACGCAGTATTTT. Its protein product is CASSAGQSFSTDTQYF.

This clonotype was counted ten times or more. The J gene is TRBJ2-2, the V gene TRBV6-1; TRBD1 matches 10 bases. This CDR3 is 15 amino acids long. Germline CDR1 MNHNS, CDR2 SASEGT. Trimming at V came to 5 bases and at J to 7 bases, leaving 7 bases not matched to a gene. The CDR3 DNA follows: TGTGCCAGCAGTCAGACAGGGGGCCACTTCGGGGAGCTGTTTTTT. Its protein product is CASSQTGGHFGELFF.

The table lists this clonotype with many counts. The CDR3 DNA reads TGTGCCAGCAGGCACGGGACAGCCAACTATGGCTACACCTTC. Amino acids: CASRHGTANYGYTF. The chain is built from TRBV7-9 and TRBJ1-2, with 7 bases that match TRBD1. The CDR3 has 14 residues. Germline lookup yields CDR1 SEHNR and CDR2 FQNEAQ (reference sequence). V dropped 6 bases and J dropped 2; count of bases not matched to a gene: 6.